One T cell receptor (beta chain) is described in this entry. This sample was taken from a study of blood T cell repertoires in COVID-19. For the study at large: Specimens from acute and convalescent COVID-19 originated in the United States, Italy and Spain. T cells, B-cell-depleted T cells, or PBMCs supplied cDNA or gDNA.

The CDR3 runs 19 residues. In germline, CDR1 is SGHNT, CDR2 YYREEE (reference sequence). V was pared by 1 base and J by 3 bases, with 18 bases of the junction left unmatched. Study processing details: Reference gene primers were amplified, and this amplification served to estimate nucleated cell counts. Libraries were prepared by immunoSEQ multiplex PCR; TCRdb keeps only in-frame clonotypes and omits some of them. D and trimming come from the DNA, and the V and J calls and clone size come from that table. Seen here are about 130,000 clones, around four fifths observed once, and the top ten hold 15% to 25%.

The V call is TRBV5-4, the J call TRBJ1-2, with 7 bases matching TRBD1. Input material: peripheral blood. This sequence was found in a man older than 75 with acute or convalescent COVID-19. DNA of the CDR3: TGTGCCAGCAGCTTGACGATAAGAAGGGGGCTCCTATTTGACTATGGCTACACCTTC. Residues: CASSLTIRRGLLFDYGYTF.